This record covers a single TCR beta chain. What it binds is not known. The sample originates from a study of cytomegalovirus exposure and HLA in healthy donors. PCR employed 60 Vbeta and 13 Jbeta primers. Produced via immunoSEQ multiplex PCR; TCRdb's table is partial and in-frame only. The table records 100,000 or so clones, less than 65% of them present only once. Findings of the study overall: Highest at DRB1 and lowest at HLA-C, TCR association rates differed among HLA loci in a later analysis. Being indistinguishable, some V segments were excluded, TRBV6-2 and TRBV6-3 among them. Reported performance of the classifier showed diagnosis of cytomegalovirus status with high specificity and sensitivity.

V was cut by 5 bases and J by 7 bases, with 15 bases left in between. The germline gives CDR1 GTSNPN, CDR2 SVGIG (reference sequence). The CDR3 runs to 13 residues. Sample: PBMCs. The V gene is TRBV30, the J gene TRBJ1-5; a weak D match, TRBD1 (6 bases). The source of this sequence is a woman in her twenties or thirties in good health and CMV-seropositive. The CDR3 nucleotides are TGTGCCTGGGAAGGGGGGGCACGACAGCCCCAGCATTTT. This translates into CAWEGGARQPQHF.